This TCR beta chain derives from a study of blood T cell repertoires in COVID-19. The CDR3 has 17 residues. CDR1 and CDR2 from the germline V gene are KGHSH and LQKENI. The trim removed 0 bases at V and 4 bases at J, leaving 8 bases unmatched. Source study methods: Nucleated cell number was recorded as an estimate derived from reference gene primer amplification. Clones were read by immunoSEQ multiplex PCR, and TCRdb kept only the in-frame ones, dropping some. That table is the source of V, J and clone size, and D and trimming were worked out from the DNA. This table holds 390,000 or so clones, 70% to 90% found once.

Material: peripheral blood. This TCR came from a woman in her thirties with active or convalescent COVID-19. The rearrangement links TRBV18 to TRBJ1-5; 8 bases match TRBD1. The CDR3 DNA reads TGTGCCAGCTCACCACCGAGGACAGGGATCACGAATCAGCCCCAGCATTTT. Amino acid sequence: CASSPPRTGITNQPQHF.